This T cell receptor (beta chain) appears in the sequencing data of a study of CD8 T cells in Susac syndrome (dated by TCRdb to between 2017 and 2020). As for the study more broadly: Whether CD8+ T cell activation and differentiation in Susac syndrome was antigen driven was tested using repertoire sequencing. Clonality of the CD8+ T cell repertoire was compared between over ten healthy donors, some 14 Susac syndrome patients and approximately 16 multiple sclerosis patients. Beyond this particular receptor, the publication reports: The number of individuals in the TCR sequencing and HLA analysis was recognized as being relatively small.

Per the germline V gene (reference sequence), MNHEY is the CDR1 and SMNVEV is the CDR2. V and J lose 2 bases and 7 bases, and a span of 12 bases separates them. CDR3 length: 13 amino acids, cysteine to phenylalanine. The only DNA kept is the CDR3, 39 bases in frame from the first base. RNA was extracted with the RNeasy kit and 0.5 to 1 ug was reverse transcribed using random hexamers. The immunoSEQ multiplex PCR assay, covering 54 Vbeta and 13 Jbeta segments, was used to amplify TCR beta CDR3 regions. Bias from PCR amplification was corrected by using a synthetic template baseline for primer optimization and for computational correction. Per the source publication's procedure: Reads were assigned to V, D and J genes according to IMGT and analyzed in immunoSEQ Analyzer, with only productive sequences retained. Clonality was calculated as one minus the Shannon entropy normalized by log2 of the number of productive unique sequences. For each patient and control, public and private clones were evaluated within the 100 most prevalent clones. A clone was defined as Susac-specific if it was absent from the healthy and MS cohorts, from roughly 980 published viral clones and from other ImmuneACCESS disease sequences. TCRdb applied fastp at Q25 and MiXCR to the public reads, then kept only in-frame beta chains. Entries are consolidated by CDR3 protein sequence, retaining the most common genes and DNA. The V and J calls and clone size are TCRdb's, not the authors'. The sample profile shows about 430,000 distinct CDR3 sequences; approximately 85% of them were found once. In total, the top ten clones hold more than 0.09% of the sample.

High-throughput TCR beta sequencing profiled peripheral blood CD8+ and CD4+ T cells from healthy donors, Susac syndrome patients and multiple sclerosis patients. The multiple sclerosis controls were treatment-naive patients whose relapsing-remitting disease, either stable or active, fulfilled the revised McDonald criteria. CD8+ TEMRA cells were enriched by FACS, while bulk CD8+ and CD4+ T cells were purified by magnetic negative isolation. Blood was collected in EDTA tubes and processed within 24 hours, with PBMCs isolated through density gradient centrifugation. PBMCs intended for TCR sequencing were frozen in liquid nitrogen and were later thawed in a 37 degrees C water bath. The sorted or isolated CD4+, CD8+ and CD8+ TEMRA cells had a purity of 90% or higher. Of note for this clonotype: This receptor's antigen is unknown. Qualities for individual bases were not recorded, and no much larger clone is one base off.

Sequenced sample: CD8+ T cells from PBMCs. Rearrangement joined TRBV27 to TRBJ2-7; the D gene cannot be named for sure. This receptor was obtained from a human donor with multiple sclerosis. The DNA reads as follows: TGTGCCAGCAGTTTAGGCGGTATCCCTGAGCAGTACTTC. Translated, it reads CASSLGGIPEQYF.